These T cell receptor beta chains were read from a single sample in a study of T cell changes during pregnancy in multiple sclerosis. Sequencing used immunoSEQ multiplex PCR; TCRdb keeps in-frame clones, though not all of them. The sample holds tens of thousands of clones, about 85% seen once. Sample: CD8+ T cells from peripheral blood mononuclear cells, taken before pregnancy. All receptors come from a female donor with multiple sclerosis, enrolled in a pregnancy study. Each CDR3 is given with its conserved first and last residue. Fields, in order: J gene, D gene, clone size, V gene, CDR3 protein, CDR3 DNA. The D gene is left open where the match is weak. Clone size appears in some rows only: once, few, many, or a class for an expanded clone.

TRBJ2-1	NA	NA	TRBV28	CASHLGGLNEQFF	TGTGCCAGTCACTTAGGAGGCCTAAATGAGCAGTTCTTC
TRBJ2-7	TRBD2	medium-sized	TRBV4-3	CASSQDFASGSHEQYF	TGCGCCAGCAGCCAAGATTTCGCTAGCGGGAGCCACGAGCAGTACTTC
TRBJ2-1	TRBD2	NA	TRBV7-3	CASSPSGGYNEQFF	TGTGCCAGCAGCCCTAGCGGGGGATACAATGAGCAGTTCTTC
TRBJ2-7	NA	NA	TRBV11-2	CASSLIPSGTVPREQYF	TGTGCCAGCAGCTTAATCCCCTCCGGGACTGTCCCCCGCGAGCAGTACTTC
TRBJ2-1	NA	NA	TRBV14	CASSQNVYNEQFF	TGTGCCAGCAGCCAAAATGTATACAATGAGCAGTTCTTC
TRBJ2-2	TRBD2	NA	TRBV6-4	CASSDSRTSDTGELFF	TGTGCCAGCAGTGACTCGAGGACTAGCGACACCGGGGAGCTGTTTTTT
TRBJ1-5	NA	NA	TRBV6-5	CASSLLSNQPQHF	TGTGCCAGCAGTTTACTGAGCAATCAGCCCCAGCATTTT
TRBJ2-5	NA	NA	TRBV5-4	CASSPGDKAQETQYF	TGTGCCAGCAGCCCTGGTGACAAGGCCCAAGAGACCCAGTACTTC
TRBJ2-3	TRBD1	NA	TRBV7-9	CASSTTGEPDTQYF	TGTGCCAGCAGCACAACAGGGGAGCCAGATACGCAGTATTTT
TRBJ1-5	TRBD1	NA	TRBV6-1	CASREDRVSNQPQHF	TGTGCCAGCAGGGAGGACAGGGTAAGCAATCAGCCCCAGCATTTT
TRBJ2-3	TRBD2	NA	TRBV4-1	CASLGEAGGIDTQYF	TGCGCCAGCTTGGGAGAAGCGGGAGGAATTGATACGCAGTATTTT
TRBJ2-3	NA	NA	TRBV5-1	CASSPGDSSSTDTQYF	TGCGCCAGCAGCCCCGGGGACTCATCTAGCACAGATACGCAGTATTTT
TRBJ2-7	TRBD2	once	TRBV4-3	CASSQERLADEQYF	TGCGCCAGCAGCCAAGAAAGGCTAGCGGACGAGCAGTACTTC
TRBJ1-1	NA	NA	TRBV30	CAWTRGLEAFF	TGTGCCTGGACAAGGGGACTTGAAGCTTTCTTT
TRBJ2-7	TRBD1	NA	TRBV19	CASSIGQAYEQYF	TGTGCCAGTAGTATCGGACAGGCCTACGAGCAGTACTTC
TRBJ2-7	NA	NA	TRBV28	CASSPRGEGREQYF	TGTGCCAGCAGCCCCAGAGGTGAGGGCCGGGAGCAGTACTTC
TRBJ1-1	NA	NA	TRBV13	CASSSNTEAFF	TGTGCCAGCAGCTCTAACACTGAAGCTTTCTTT
TRBJ2-3	TRBD2	NA	TRBV4-1	CASSQEGTSGDTQYF	TGCGCCAGCAGCCAAGAAGGGACTAGCGGGGATACGCAGTATTTT
TRBJ1-2	NA	NA	TRBV6-5	CASTTGWRDYGYTF	TGTGCCAGCACTACAGGGTGGAGAGACTATGGCTACACCTTC
TRBJ2-7	NA	NA	TRBV6-5	CASSYSAGPSYEQYF	TGTGCCAGCAGTTACTCGGCGGGACCCTCCTACGAGCAGTACTTC
TRBJ2-4	NA	NA	TRBV7-9	CASSLVGGQNIQYF	TGTGCCAGCAGCTTAGTCGGGGGGCAAAACATTCAGTACTTC
TRBJ2-1	NA	NA	TRBV9	CASSVGQNNEQFF	TGTGCCAGCAGCGTAGGTCAAAACAATGAGCAGTTCTTC
TRBJ2-7	TRBD2	NA	TRBV19	CASSGRDDYEQYF	TGTGCCAGTAGCGGGAGGGACGACTACGAGCAGTACTTC
TRBJ1-1	NA	NA	TRBV28	CASSEFSAPNTEAFF	TGTGCCAGCAGTGAGTTCAGCGCTCCGAACACTGAAGCTTTCTTT
TRBJ2-5	TRBD2	NA	TRBV28	CASSELSWREASEETQYF	TGTGCCAGCAGCGAGCTTTCCTGGCGGGAGGCCTCGGAAGAGACCCAGTACTTC
TRBJ2-3	TRBD2	once	TRBV4-1	CASSRLAGEDTQYF	TGCGCCAGCAGCCGGTTAGCGGGAGAAGATACGCAGTATTTT
TRBJ2-1	NA	NA	TRBV19	CASSIGEGEPYNEQFF	TGTGCCAGTAGTATAGGTGAGGGAGAGCCCTACAATGAGCAGTTCTTC
TRBJ2-7	TRBD2	NA	TRBV15	CATSLREGSYEQYF	TGTGCCACCTCCCTTCGGGAGGGTTCCTACGAGCAGTACTTC
TRBJ2-5	TRBD2	once	TRBV28	CASSAGGREVETQYF	TGTGCCAGCAGTGCGGGGGGGCGGGAGGTAGAGACCCAGTACTTC
TRBJ1-1	TRBD1	NA	TRBV4-1	CASSPFLTGRNTEAFF	TGCGCCAGCAGCCCGTTTTTGACAGGGAGGAACACTGAAGCTTTCTTT
TRBJ2-3	TRBD2	NA	TRBV14	CASSPGLAGAGADTQYF	TGTGCCAGCAGCCCGGGGCTAGCGGGAGCGGGGGCAGATACGCAGTATTTT
TRBJ2-7	TRBD2	once	TRBV6-5	CASSSSGGTYEQYF	TGTGCCAGCAGTTCTAGCGGGGGCACCTACGAGCAGTACTTC
TRBJ2-3	TRBD2	NA	TRBV6-4	CASSASPGLFTDTQYF	TGTGCCAGCAGTGCCTCCCCGGGACTATTCACAGATACGCAGTATTTT
TRBJ2-1	NA	few	TRBV7-9	CASSRTNEQFF	TGTGCCAGCAGCCGGACTAATGAGCAGTTCTTC
TRBJ2-7	NA	NA	TRBV5-1	CASTPGQGGEQYF	TGCGCCAGCACTCCTGGGCAGGGCGGCGAGCAGTACTTC
TRBJ2-7	TRBD1	NA	TRBV28	CASMGQGNYEQYF	TGTGCCAGCATGGGACAGGGTAACTACGAGCAGTACTTC